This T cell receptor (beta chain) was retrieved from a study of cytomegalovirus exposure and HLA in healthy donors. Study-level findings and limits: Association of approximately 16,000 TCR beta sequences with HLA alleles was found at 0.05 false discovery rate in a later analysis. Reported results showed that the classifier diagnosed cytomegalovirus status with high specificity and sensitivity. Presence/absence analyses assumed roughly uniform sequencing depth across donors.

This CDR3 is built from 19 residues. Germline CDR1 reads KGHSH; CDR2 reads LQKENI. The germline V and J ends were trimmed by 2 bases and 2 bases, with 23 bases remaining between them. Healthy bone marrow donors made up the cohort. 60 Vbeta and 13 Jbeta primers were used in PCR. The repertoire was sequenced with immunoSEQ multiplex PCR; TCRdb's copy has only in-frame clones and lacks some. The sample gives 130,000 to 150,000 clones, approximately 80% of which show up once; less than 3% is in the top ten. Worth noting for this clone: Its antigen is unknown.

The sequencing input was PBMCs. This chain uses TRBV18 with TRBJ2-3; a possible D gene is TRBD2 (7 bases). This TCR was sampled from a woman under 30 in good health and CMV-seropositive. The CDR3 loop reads CASSPTRRGALYPTDTQYF. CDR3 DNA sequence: TGTGCCAGCTCACCAACCCGCCGGGGGGCTTTATATCCCACAGATACGCAGTATTTT.